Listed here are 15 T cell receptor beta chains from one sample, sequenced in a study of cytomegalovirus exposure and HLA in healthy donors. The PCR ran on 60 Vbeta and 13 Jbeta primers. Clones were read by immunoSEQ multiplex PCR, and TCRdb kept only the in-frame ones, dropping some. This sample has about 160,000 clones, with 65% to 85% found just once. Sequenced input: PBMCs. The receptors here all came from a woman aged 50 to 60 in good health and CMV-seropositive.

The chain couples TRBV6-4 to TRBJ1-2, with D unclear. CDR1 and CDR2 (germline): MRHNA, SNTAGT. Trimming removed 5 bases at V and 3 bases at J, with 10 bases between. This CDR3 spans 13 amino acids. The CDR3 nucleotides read TGTGCCAGCAGTAGCGGGCAGGACTATGGCTACACCTTC. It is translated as CASSSGQDYGYTF.

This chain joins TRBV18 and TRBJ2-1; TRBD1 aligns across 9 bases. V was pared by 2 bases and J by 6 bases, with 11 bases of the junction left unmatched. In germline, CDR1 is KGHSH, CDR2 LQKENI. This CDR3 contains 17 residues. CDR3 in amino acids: CASSPYQSGQGRNEQFF. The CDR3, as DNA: TGTGCCAGCTCACCATACCAATCGGGACAGGGACGCAATGAGCAGTTCTTC.

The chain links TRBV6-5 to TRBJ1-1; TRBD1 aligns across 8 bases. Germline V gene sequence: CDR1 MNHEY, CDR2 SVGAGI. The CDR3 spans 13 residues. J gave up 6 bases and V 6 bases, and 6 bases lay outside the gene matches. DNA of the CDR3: TGTGCCAGCAGACAGGCGACAGGGGCTGAAGCTTTCTTT. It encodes CASRQATGAEAFF.

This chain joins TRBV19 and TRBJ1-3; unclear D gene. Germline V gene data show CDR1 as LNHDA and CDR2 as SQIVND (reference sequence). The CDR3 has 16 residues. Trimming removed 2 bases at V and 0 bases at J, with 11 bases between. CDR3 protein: CASSIKPPYSGNTIYF. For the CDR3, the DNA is TGTGCCAGTAGTATAAAGCCTCCTTACTCTGGAAACACCATATATTTT.

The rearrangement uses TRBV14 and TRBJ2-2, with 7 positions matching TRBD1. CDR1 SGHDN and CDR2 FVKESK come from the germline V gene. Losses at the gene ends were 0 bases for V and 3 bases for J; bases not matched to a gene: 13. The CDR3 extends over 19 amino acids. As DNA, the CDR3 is TGTGCCAGCAGCCAAGATATACAGGGGCCACCATGGGACACCGGGGAGCTGTTTTTT. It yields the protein CASSQDIQGPPWDTGELFF.

The CDR3 DNA is TGTGCCAGCAGCATTAGACAGATTTCCTACGAGCAGTACTTC. Protein: CASSIRQISYEQYF. This sequence joins TRBV7-8 and TRBJ2-7, with D possibly matching TRBD1 (5 bases). V lost 5 bases and J lost 1, with 12 bases in between. Germline V gene sequence: CDR1 SGHVS, CDR2 FQNEAQ. The CDR3 extends over 14 amino acids.

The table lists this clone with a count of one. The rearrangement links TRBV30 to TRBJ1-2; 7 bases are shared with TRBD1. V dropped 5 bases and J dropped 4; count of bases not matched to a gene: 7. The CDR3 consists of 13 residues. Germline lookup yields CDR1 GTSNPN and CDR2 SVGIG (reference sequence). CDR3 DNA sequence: TGTGCCTGGGATAATGCAGGGGGCTATGGCTACACCTTC. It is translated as CAWDNAGGYGYTF.

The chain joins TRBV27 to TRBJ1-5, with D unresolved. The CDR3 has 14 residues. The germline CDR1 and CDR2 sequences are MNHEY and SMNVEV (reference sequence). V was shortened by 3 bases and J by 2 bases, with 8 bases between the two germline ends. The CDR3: CASSLWQGNQPQHF. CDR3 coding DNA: TGTGCCAGCAGTTTGTGGCAGGGCAATCAGCCCCAGCATTTT.

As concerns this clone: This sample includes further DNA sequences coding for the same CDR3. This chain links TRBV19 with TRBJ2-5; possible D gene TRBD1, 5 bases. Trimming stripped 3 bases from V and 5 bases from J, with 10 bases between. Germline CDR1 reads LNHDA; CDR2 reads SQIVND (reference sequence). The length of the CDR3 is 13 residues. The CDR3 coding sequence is TGTGCCAGTAGTATGCAGGGCGGCGAGACCCAGTACTTC. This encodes CASSMQGGETQYF.

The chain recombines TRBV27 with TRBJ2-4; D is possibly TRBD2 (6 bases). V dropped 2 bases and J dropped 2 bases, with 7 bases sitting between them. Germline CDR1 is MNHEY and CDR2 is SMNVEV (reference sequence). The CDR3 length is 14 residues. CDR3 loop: CASSLGGTKNIQYF. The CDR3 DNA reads TGTGCCAGCAGTTTAGGCGGGACCAAAAACATTCAGTACTTC.

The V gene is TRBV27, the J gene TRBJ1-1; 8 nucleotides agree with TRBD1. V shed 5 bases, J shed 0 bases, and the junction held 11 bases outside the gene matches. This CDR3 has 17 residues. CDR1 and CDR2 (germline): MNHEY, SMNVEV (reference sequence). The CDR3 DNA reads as TGTGCCAGCAGTAAGGGACAGGCTAAATTATTGAACACTGAAGCTTTCTTT. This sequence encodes CASSKGQAKLLNTEAFF.

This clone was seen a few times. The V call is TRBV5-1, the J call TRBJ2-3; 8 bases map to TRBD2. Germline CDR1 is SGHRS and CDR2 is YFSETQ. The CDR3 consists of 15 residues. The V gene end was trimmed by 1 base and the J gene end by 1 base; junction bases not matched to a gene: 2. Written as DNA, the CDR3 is TGCGCCAGCAGCTTGAAAGCGGGGGGCACAGATACGCAGTATTTT. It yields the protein CASSLKAGGTDTQYF.

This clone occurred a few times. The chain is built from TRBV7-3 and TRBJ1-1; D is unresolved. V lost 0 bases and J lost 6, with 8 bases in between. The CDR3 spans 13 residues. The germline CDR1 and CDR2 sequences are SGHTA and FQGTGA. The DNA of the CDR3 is TGTGCCAGCAGCTTAACGGCAGGCGCTGAAGCTTTCTTT. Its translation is CASSLTAGAEAFF.

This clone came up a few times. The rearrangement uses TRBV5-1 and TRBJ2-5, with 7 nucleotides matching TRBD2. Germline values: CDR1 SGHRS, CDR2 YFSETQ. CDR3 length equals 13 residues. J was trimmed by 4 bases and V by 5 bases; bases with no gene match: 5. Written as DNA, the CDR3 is TGCGCCAGCAGAACGGGCGGGGGAGAGACCCAGTACTTC. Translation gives CASRTGGGETQYF.

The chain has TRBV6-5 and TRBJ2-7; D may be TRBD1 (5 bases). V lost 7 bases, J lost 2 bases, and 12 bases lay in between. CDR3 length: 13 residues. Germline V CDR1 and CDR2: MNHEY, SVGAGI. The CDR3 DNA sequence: TGTGCCAGCACCCGTGGGGCAGCCTACGAGCAGTACTTC. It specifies CASTRGAAYEQYF.